Here is one T cell receptor beta chain with its context. The trim removed 6 bases at V and 0 bases at J, leaving 7 bases unmatched. The CDR3 spans 17 residues. Looked up from germline, CDR1 is SEHNR and CDR2 is FQNEAQ (reference sequence). Clones were read by immunoSEQ multiplex PCR, and TCRdb kept only the in-frame ones, dropping some. The repertoire consists of tens of thousands of clones, with approximately 94% occurring once and the leading ten covering roughly 5%. This entry belongs to a study of control samples from healthy donors and cancer patients. The sequence was obtained from a woman younger than 30 in good health. The sequenced sample was blood. This chain uses TRBV7-9 with TRBJ2-7; the match to TRBD2 covers 14 bases. The CDR3, as DNA: TGTGCCAGCAGTCTAGGGACTAGCGGGGGCCTCTCCTACGAGCAGTACTTC. Translating it yields CASSLGTSGGLSYEQYF. The whole variable domain, remainder taken from reference TRBV7-9 and TRBJ2-7, is DTGVSQNPRHKITKRGQNVTFRCDPISEHNRLYWYRQTLGQGPEFLTYFQNEAQLEKSRLLSDRFSAERPKGSFSTLEIQRTEQGDSAMYLCASSLGTSGGLSYEQYFGPGTRLTVT.